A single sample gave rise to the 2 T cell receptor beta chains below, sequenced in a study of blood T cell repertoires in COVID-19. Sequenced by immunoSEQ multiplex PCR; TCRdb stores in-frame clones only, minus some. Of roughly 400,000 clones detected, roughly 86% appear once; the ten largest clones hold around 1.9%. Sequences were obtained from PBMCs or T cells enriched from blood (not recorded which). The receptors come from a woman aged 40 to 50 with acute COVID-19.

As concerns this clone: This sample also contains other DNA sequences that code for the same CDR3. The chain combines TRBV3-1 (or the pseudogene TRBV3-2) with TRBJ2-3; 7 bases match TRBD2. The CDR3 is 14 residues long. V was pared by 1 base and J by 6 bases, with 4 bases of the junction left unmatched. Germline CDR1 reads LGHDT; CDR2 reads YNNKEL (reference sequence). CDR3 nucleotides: TGTGCCAGCAGCCAAGGACTAGCTTCGGATACGCAGTATTTT. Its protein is CASSQGLASDTQYF.

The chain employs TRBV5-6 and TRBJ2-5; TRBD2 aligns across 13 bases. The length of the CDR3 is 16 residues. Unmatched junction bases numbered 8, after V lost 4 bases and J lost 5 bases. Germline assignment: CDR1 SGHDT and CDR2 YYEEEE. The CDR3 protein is CASSPTSGGFGETQYF. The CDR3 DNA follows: TGTGCCAGCAGCCCGACTAGCGGGGGGTTCGGGGAGACCCAGTACTTC. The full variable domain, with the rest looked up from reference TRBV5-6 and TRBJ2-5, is DAGVTQSPTHLIKTRGQQVTLRCSPKSGHDTVSWYQQALGQGPQFIFQYYEEEERQRGNFPDRFSGHQFPNYSSELNVNALLLGDSALYLCASSPTSGGFGETQYFGPGTRLLVL.